The source of this T cell receptor (beta chain) is a study of regulatory T cells in long-lasting Graves disease. Study at large: In persistent Graves' disease, antithyroid drugs had been taken for over 5 years and TSH receptor antibodies stayed positive. Study-level findings and limits: For persistent Graves' patients, TCR diversity was lower than for newly diagnosed ones.

The time point is: persistent/refractory GD, antithyroid drugs over 5 years with positive TRAb. RNA extracted from PBMCs served as the sequencing template. In its sample, this clonotype was seen many times. Its specificity is unknown. This CDR3 spans 11 amino acids. Germline V CDR1 and CDR2: KGHDR, SFDVKD. The V end was cut by 1 base, the J end by 8 bases, with 4 bases between. CDR3-region Arm-PCR and iRepertoire HTBI primers produced the TCR beta libraries. MiXCR, run by TCRdb on the multiplex PCR reads, gives a single entry per CDR3 protein. The data show approximately 440,000 distinct CDR3 sequences, with 20% to 25% seen just once and roughly a quarter held by the top ten.

Sequences were derived from peripheral blood mononuclear cells (PBMCs), sampled when the disease was refractory, from a patient treated with antithyroid drugs. This chain connects TRBV24-1 to TRBJ1-2; D is uncertain. This TCR was recovered from a female donor with Graves disease. In nucleotides, the CDR3 is TGTGCCACCAGTGATTTAAACGGCTACACCTTC. Protein sequence: CATSDLNGYTF.